The T cell receptor beta chain described here comes from a study of blood T cell repertoires in COVID-19. Study in general: Samples representing acute and convalescent COVID-19 were sourced from the United States, Italy and Spain.

The CDR3 is 15 residues long. The V and J ends lost 3 bases and 8 bases respectively, with 17 bases between them. From germline, CDR1 is SGHNT and CDR2 YYREEE (reference sequence). In the authors' methods: For nucleated cells, counts were estimated from reference gene primer amplification. Assay used: immunoSEQ multiplex PCR; TCRdb lists only in-frame clones, some missing. V and J calls and clone size are copied from that table; D and trimming were computed from the DNA. This sample carries some 290,000 clones, 88% of them seen once, and the ten largest clones take 11%. This TCR derives from a woman aged 30 to 39 with COVID-19, enrolled during active disease. The chain is built from TRBV5-4 and TRBJ1-4, with TRBD1 as a possible D gene (5 bases). Material: peripheral blood. In nucleotides, the CDR3 is TGTGCCAGCAGCTCCCCCCAGGGAAGTGGAGAAAAACTGTTTTTT. Translated, it gives CASSSPQGSGEKLFF.